The 14 T cell receptor beta chains listed next were all sequenced from one sample in a study of OX40 agonist ivuxolimab in advanced cancers. Profiled with immunoSEQ multiplex PCR; TCRdb holds only in-frame clones, not every one. The data show approximately 61,000 clones, with roughly 87% seen just once and less than 0.45% held by the top ten. Material: CD4+ or CD8+ T cells sorted from blood, obtained in a trial of the OX40 agonist ivuxolimab. The receptor source for this set is an adult with an advanced solid tumor such as melanoma, head and neck, liver or kidney cancer.

The V call is TRBV5-1, the J call TRBJ1-1, with no clear D. CDR3 length equals 13 residues. Trimming stripped 4 bases from V and 4 bases from J, with 11 bases between. CDR1 and CDR2 from the germline V gene are SGHRS and YFSETQ. The CDR3 nucleotides read TGCGCCAGCAGCGTGAGGGAGACCACTGAAGCTTTCTTT. Translation gives CASSVRETTEAFF. The full variable domain, in which reference TRBV5-1 and TRBJ1-1 provide the parts outside the CDR3, is KAGVTQTPRYLIKTRGQQVTLSCSPISGHRSVSWYQQTPGQGLQFLFEYFSETQRNKGNFPGRFSGRQFSNSRSEMNVSTLELGDSALYLCASSVRETTEAFFGQGTRLTVV.

The chain has TRBV18 and TRBJ1-4; 12 bases match TRBD1. The length of the CDR3 is 15 residues. The J segment lost 8 bases and the V segment lost 3 bases, leaving 4 bases of the junction unmatched. CDR1 and CDR2 from the germline V gene are KGHSH and LQKENI. CDR3 region: CASSPGQGAKEKLFF. The CDR3 DNA reads TGTGCCAGCTCACCGGGACAGGGGGCAAAGGAAAAACTGTTTTTT.

This chain joins TRBV5-5 and TRBJ1-1; D gene unclear. Per germline, CDR1 SGHKS and CDR2 YYEKEE (reference sequence). This CDR3 has 14 amino acids. V gave up 4 bases and J gave up 1 base, with 11 bases separating them. DNA for the CDR3: TGTGCCAGCAGCCGGCAACAGACGAACACTGAAGCTTTCTTT. Amino acid sequence: CASSRQQTNTEAFF.

This sequence joins TRBV7-2 and TRBJ1-2, with TRBD1 matching 8 bases. Germline V gene lookup returns CDR1 SGHTA and CDR2 FQGNSA. Losses at the gene ends were 1 base for V and 5 bases for J; bases not matched to a gene: 0. The CDR3 runs 13 residues. CDR3 protein: CASSLGQGYGYTF. CDR3 coding DNA: TGTGCCAGCAGCTTAGGACAGGGGTATGGCTACACCTTC.

The rearrangement links TRBV6-5 to TRBJ1-2; TRBD1 matches at 9 bases. This CDR3 comprises 15 residues. Germline trimming cut 0 bases from V and 4 bases from J; bases unmatched to any gene: 3. The V gene's germline CDR1 is MNHEY and CDR2 SVGAGI. The CDR3 coding sequence is TGTGCCAGCAGTTACTCGGACAGGGGAACCTATGGCTACACCTTC. Translating gives CASSYSDRGTYGYTF.

This chain links TRBV6-1 with TRBJ1-5; no reliable D call. Germline CDR1 MNHNS, CDR2 SASEGT. Trimming removed 4 bases at V and 4 bases at J, with 14 bases between. The CDR3 totals 15 residues. This CDR3 is CASSVPPRANQPQHF. CDR3 sequence (DNA): TGTGCCAGCAGTGTCCCACCGCGAGCAAATCAGCCCCAGCATTTT.

This sequence joins TRBV7-9 and TRBJ1-2, with a possible D match to TRBD1 (5 bases). The V gene lost 1 base and the J gene lost 6 bases, with 12 bases spanning the gap. CDR3 length: 14 amino acids. CDR1 and CDR2 (germline): SEHNR, FQNEAQ (reference sequence). CDR3 loop: CASSLGYRSDGYTF. The CDR3 DNA reads as TGTGCCAGCAGCTTAGGGTACAGGTCCGATGGCTACACCTTC. The variable domain in full, completed from reference TRBV7-9 and TRBJ1-2, reads DTGVSQNPRHKITKRGQNVTFRCDPISEHNRLYWYRQTLGQGPEFLTYFQNEAQLEKSRLLSDRFSAERPKGSFSTLEIQRTEQGDSAMYLCASSLGYRSDGYTFGSGTRLTVV.

The rearrangement joins TRBV7-9 to TRBJ1-5; D is possibly TRBD1 (6 bases). The CDR3 runs to 15 residues. The V gene's germline CDR1 is SEHNR and CDR2 FQNEAQ (reference sequence). Trimming removed 7 bases at V and 0 bases at J, with 13 bases between. CDR3 amino acids: CASTSTGLSNQPQHF. Written as DNA, the CDR3 is TGTGCCAGCACCTCGACAGGACTTAGCAATCAGCCCCAGCATTTT.

The chain uses TRBV9 and TRBJ2-7; TRBD2 is a possible D gene (5 bases). Germline CDR1 SGDLS, CDR2 YYNGEE. This CDR3 is 13 amino acids long. The germline V and J ends were trimmed by 0 bases and 6 bases, with 10 bases remaining between them. Here the CDR3 DNA reads TGTGCCAGCAGCGTAGTTGGAGGACTCGAGCAGTACTTC. Residues: CASSVVGGLEQYF.

The genes are TRBV19 and TRBJ2-1; 7 bases are a match to TRBD2. Germline assignment: CDR1 LNHDA and CDR2 SQIVND (reference sequence). V gave up 9 bases and J gave up 5 bases; unmatched junction bases: 16. The CDR3 is 16 residues long. The CDR3: CASQSGPASGNNEQFF. The CDR3 DNA reads TGTGCCAGCCAATCAGGTCCCGCTAGCGGCAACAATGAGCAGTTCTTC.

The rearrangement joins TRBV5-1 to TRBJ1-4, with 9 bases that match TRBD1. The CDR3 sequence is 14 residues long. J was trimmed by 8 bases and V by 1 base; bases with no gene match: 3. The V gene's germline CDR1 is SGHRS and CDR2 YFSETQ. The DNA for the CDR3 is TGCGCCAGCAGCTTGACAGGGGGCGAAGAAAAACTGTTTTTT. It codes for CASSLTGGEEKLFF. The variable domain in full, with the rest retrieved from reference TRBV5-1 and TRBJ1-4, is KAGVTQTPRYLIKTRGQQVTLSCSPISGHRSVSWYQQTPGQGLQFLFEYFSETQRNKGNFPGRFSGRQFSNSRSEMNVSTLELGDSALYLCASSLTGGEEKLFFGSGTQLSVL.

A few counts support this clone. V is TRBV7-3 and J is TRBJ1-6, with 9 bases identical to TRBD1. The CDR3 extends over 14 amino acids. Germline CDR1 reads SGHTA; CDR2 reads FQGTGA. V was clipped by 2 bases and J by 10 bases; unmatched bases: 3. The CDR3 spells CASSLGQGSSPLHF. CDR3 sequence (DNA): TGTGCCAGCAGCTTAGGACAGGGGTCGTCACCCCTCCACTTT. The full variable domain, rest sourced from reference TRBV7-3 and TRBJ1-6, is GAGVSQTPSNKVTEKGKYVELRCDPISGHTALYWYRQSLGQGPEFLIYFQGTGAADDSGLPNDRFFAVRPEGSVSTLKIQRTERGDSAVYLCASSLGQGSSPLHFGNGTRLTVT.

CDR3: CASSSGDRSNEKLFF. DNA for the CDR3: TGCGCCAGCAGCTCGGGGGACAGATCTAATGAAAAACTGTTTTTT. The genes are TRBV5-1 and TRBJ1-4, with 7 bases lining up with TRBD1. Losses at the gene ends were 3 bases for V and 3 bases for J; bases not matched to a gene: 5. Germline CDR1 SGHRS, CDR2 YFSETQ. The CDR3 covers 15 residues.

J is TRBJ2-3 and V is TRBV5-1, with a tentative D call TRBD2 (6 bases). Trimming pared 3 bases from V and 0 bases from J, leaving 17 bases between. This CDR3 has 17 residues. Germline V gives CDR1 SGHRS, CDR2 YFSETQ. The CDR3 bases are TGCGCCAGCAGCTCCAGGCGGGGCGGGACTAGCACAGATACGCAGTATTTT. This sequence encodes CASSSRRGGTSTDTQYF.